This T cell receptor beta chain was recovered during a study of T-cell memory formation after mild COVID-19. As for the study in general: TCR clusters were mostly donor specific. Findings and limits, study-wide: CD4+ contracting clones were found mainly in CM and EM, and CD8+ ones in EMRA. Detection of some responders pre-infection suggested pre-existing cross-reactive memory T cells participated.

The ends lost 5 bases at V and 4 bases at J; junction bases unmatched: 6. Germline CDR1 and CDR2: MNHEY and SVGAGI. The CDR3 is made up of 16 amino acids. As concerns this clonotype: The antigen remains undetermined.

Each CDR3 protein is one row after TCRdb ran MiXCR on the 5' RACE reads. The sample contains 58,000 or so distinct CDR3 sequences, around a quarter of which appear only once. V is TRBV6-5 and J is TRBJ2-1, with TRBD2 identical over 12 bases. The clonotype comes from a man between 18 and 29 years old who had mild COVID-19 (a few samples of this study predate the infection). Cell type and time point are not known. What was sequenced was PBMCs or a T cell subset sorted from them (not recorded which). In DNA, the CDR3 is TGTGCCAGCAGTCCCCGAGGACTAGCGGGGTACAATGAGCAGTTCTTC. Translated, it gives CASSPRGLAGYNEQFF.